Listed below are T cell receptor beta chains from one sample, sequenced in a study of cytomegalovirus exposure and HLA in healthy donors. Sequencing used immunoSEQ multiplex PCR; TCRdb keeps in-frame clones, though not all of them. The repertoire holds 140,000 to 150,000 clones, around 79% seen once, with roughly 3.1% in the top ten. The material sequenced was PBMCs. The receptors were gathered from a man aged 35 to 55 in good health and CMV-seropositive. The conserved cysteine and the conserved F or W are not part of the CDR3 here.

length,V,J,CDR3
11,TRBV7-2,TRBJ2-7,ASSFTYSGEQY
10,TRBV11-1,TRBJ2-7,ASTNPGTSRY
15,TRBV19,TRBJ1-2,ASSISGTLLPNRGYT
13,TRBV27,TRBJ2-7,ASRISSGSGYEQY
13,TRBV7-9,TRBJ1-1,ASSHSGPVNTEAF
14,TRBV9,TRBJ1-1,ASSHLTDSPNTEAF
13,TRBV19,TRBJ2-7,ASSKLAGPSYEQY
18,TRBV14,TRBJ2-2,ASSPAGTSGSPANTGELF
13,TRBV4-1,TRBJ1-3,ASSQSHGSGNTIY
18,TRBV4-1,TRBJ2-1,ASSQRSGVMRPGSYNEQF
13,TRBV9,TRBJ2-1,ASSVAGQAYNEQF
15,TRBV10-3,TRBJ2-3,AIRGTSGSDSTDTQY
13,TRBV29-1,TRBJ1-2,SVEEAGGQSYGYT
11,TRBV27,TRBJ1-1,ASSRNQGSEAF
11,TRBV11-2,TRBJ2-1,ASSRDSYNEQF
13,TRBV27,TRBJ2-2,ASSFAGGNTGELF
12,TRBV5-4,TRBJ2-5,ASSSGTNWETQY
12,TRBV5-4,TRBJ1-2,ASSPLTGNLGYT
12,TRBV27,TRBJ1-2,ASSLSTARGGYT
12,TRBV6-5,TRBJ2-5,ASSYSTGEETQY
15,TRBV19,TRBJ2-3,ASSIRTSGTSTDTQY
14,TRBV11-2,TRBJ2-1,ASSSGPGTATNEQF
13,TRBV10-3,TRBJ1-5,AISSGTGQNQPQH
11,TRBV5-4,TRBJ1-2,ASSLDRVGGYT
13,TRBV5-4,TRBJ1-5,ASSRQGQGHQPQH
14,TRBV5-1,TRBJ1-2,ASSLSGTGANYGYT
16,TRBV5-1,TRBJ2-7,ASSLVQTWRAPTYEQY
14,TRBV5-1,TRBJ2-5,ASSLGLGSGVKTQY
13,TRBV5-4,TRBJ2-3,ASSFRLASTDTQY
11,TRBV30,TRBJ1-1,AWSGGRTTEAF
15,TRBV27,TRBJ2-5,ASSSTRDNRNEETQY
16,TRBV27,TRBJ1-1,ASSLSGIETGWRTEAF
10,TRBV29-1,TRBJ1-2,SVVTRPVGYT
9,TRBV30,TRBJ1-2,AWSPGGGYT
14,TRBV19,TRBJ2-4,ASSPQGALPKNIQY
16,TRBV6-1,TRBJ1-4,ASSEWTLYQRGNEKLF
12,TRBV5-1,TRBJ1-1,ASSLDTGSTEAF
11,TRBV18,TRBJ2-3,ASSPSGTDTQY
14,TRBV6-5,TRBJ2-5,ASSYTGQGVVETQY
13,TRBV6-1,TRBJ2-1,ATIDGTSGNNEQF
11,TRBV14,TRBJ1-2,ASSSGQFYGYT
12,TRBV7-6,TRBJ1-1,ASSPDRFRTEAF
14,TRBV7-2,TRBJ2-2,ASSLMGAGYTGELF
13,TRBV7-9,TRBJ2-7,ASSSFSGSSYEQY
13,TRBV6-5,TRBJ2-7,ASSSGLAGTYEQY
11,TRBV5-5,TRBJ2-1,ASSLWRSNEQF
12,TRBV5-5,TRBJ1-2,ASSLVLQGDGYT
14,TRBV11-2,TRBJ2-5,ASSVRTSGGGQTQY
12,TRBV14,TRBJ2-7,ASSQEQGVYEQY
13,TRBV6-5,TRBJ1-4,ASSKGTVSGEKLF
14,TRBV5-1,TRBJ2-3,ASSTGLAGGTDTQY